This T cell receptor beta chain was recorded in a study of regulatory T cells in long-lasting Graves disease. Arm-PCR of CDR3 regions with iRepertoire HTBI primers generated TCR beta libraries. MiXCR was run by TCRdb on the multiplex PCR reads, yielding one entry per CDR3 protein. The sample has some 410,000 distinct CDR3 sequences, about 17% seen once; the top ten hold around 10%. General study findings and limits: Peripheral blood was the sole material, not thyroid tissue. With persistent disease, TRBV28, TRBJ1-2 and TRBJ2-5 were the favored segments.

This clonotype was recorded at least ten times. The antigen is unknown. Time point here: newly diagnosed GD, antithyroid drugs for less than 3 months. The TCR library used RNA extracted from PBMCs. After removal of 4 bases from V and 2 bases from J, the junction contained 7 bases not matched to a gene. The germline V gene encodes CDR1 KGHDR and CDR2 SFDVKD. The CDR3 consists of 16 residues. The sample also formed part of further work on T cells in Graves' hyperthyroidism and ophthalmopathy.

V usage is TRBV24-1 and J usage is TRBJ2-3; 8 bases match TRBD1. The sequencing here drew on peripheral blood mononuclear cells (PBMCs), taken at new diagnosis, from a patient treated with antithyroid drugs. The receptor was derived from a woman aged 25 to 39 with Graves disease. CDR3 region: CATSDRGQGITDTQYF. The CDR3 bases are TGTGCCACCAGTGACCGAGGACAGGGAATCACAGATACGCAGTATTTT.